The entry below describes one TCR beta chain. During its preparation, the TCRbeta library received unique molecular identifiers. TCRdb called the PCR reads again in MiXCR, with one record for every CDR3 protein. The sample holds approximately 400,000 distinct CDR3 sequences, approximately 10% seen once. This sample was included in a study of T-cell reconstitution after alpha-beta-depleted transplantation in children. The sequence was obtained from a human donor who donated a stem cell graft to a child with acute myeloid leukemia. The sample here was PBMCs from the stem cell graft donor, taken from the stem cell graft.

The CDR3 DNA sequence: TGTGCCAGCAGGGCCCTCCCGGGACTAACTAGGGAGACCCAGTACTTC. Translated: CASRALPGLTRETQYF. The genes are TRBV7-2 and TRBJ2-5; 7 bases are shared with TRBD2. Germline assignment: CDR1 SGHTA and CDR2 FQGNSA. The junction had 15 bases not matched to a gene; V was cut back by 6 bases and J by 5 bases. The CDR3 runs 16 residues. Filled out from reference TRBV7-2 and TRBJ2-5, the complete variable domain reads GAGVSQSPSNKVTEKGKDVELRCDPISGHTALYWYRQSLGQGLEFLIYFQGNSAPDKSGLPSDRFSAERTGGSVSTLTIQRTQQEDSAVYLCASRALPGLTRETQYFGPGTRLLVL.